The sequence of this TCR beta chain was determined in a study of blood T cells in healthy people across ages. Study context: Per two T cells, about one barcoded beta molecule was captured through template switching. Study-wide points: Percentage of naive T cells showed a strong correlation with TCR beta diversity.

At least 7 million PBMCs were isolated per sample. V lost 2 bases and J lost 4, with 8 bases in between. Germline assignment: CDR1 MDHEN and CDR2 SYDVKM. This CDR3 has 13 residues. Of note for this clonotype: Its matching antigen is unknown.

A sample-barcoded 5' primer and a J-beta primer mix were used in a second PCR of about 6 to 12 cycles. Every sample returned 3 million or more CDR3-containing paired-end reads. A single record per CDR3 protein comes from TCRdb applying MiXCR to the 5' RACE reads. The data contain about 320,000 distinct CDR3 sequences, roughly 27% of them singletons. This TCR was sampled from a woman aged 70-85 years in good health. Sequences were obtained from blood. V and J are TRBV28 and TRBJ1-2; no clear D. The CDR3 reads CASSLITVYGYTF. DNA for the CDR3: TGTGCCAGCAGTTTAATAACAGTCTATGGCTACACCTTC.